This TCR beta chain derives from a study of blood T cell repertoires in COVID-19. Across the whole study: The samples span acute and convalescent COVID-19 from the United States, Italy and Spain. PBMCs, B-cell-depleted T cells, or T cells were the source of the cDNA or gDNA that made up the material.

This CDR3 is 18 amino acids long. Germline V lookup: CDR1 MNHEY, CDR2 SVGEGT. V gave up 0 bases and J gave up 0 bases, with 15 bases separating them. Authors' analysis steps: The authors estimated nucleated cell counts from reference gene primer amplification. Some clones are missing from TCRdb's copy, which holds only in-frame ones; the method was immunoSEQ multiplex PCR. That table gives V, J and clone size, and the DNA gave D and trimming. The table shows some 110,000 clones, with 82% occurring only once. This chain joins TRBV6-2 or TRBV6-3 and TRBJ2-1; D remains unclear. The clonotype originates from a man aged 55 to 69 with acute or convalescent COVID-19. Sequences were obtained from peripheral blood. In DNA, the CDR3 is TGTGCCAGCAGTTACTCCTCTAGTAGATCGCACTCCTACAATGAGCAGTTCTTC. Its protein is CASSYSSSRSHSYNEQFF.